The 24 T cell receptor beta chains listed next were all sequenced from one sample in a study of shared clonotypes between healthy human individuals. Only CD45RO-negative cells positively selected for CCR7 counted as naive CD8 cells, so terminally differentiated effector memory CD45RA+ cells were excluded. This table comes from immunoSEQ multiplex PCR, and its TCRdb copy is limited to in-frame clones, with some not included. The sample has about 650,000 clones, about 95% seen once; the top ten hold less than 0.13%. The sequencing input was naive CD8+ T cells sorted from blood. These receptors were taken from a woman in her 30s in good health.

The V call is TRBV27, the J call TRBJ2-7; TRBD2 matches 8 bases. Trimming at V came to 6 bases and at J to 3 bases, leaving 7 bases not matched to a gene. There are 14 residues in the CDR3. From germline, CDR1 is MNHEY and CDR2 SMNVEV (reference sequence). DNA for the CDR3: TGTGCCAGCAGATCGCCCGGGACTAGCTACGAGCAGTACTTC. Encoded protein: CASRSPGTSYEQYF.

This chain links TRBV10-1 with TRBJ2-3; 8 positions match TRBD2. The J segment lost 3 bases and the V segment lost 2 bases, leaving 1 base of the junction unmatched. CDR1 WNHNN and CDR2 SYGVQD come from the germline V gene (reference sequence). The CDR3 has 14 amino acids. CDR3 sequence reads: CASSETSGTDTQYF. In DNA form, the CDR3 reads TGCGCCAGCAGTGAGACTAGCGGAACAGATACGCAGTATTTT.

The J gene is TRBJ2-5, the V gene TRBV7-2, with TRBD1 as a possible D gene (6 bases). The V end was cut by 1 base, the J end by 5 bases, with 20 bases between. CDR1 SGHTA and CDR2 FQGNSA come from the germline V gene. The CDR3 has 17 residues. The CDR3 reads CASSLDARAGVRETQYF. Here the CDR3 DNA reads TGTGCCAGCAGCTTAGACGCCAGGGCAGGGGTTCGGGAGACCCAGTACTTC.

The chain combines TRBV19 with TRBJ2-1, with D maybe TRBD1 (5 bases). This CDR3 is built from 14 residues. From germline, CDR1 is LNHDA and CDR2 SQIVND (reference sequence). V was pared by 5 bases and J by 4 bases, with 12 bases between. The CDR3 spells CASSGAGSYNEQFF. CDR3 coding DNA: TGTGCCAGTAGTGGGGCAGGGTCGTACAATGAGCAGTTCTTC.

V usage is TRBV27 and J usage is TRBJ2-5; 16 bases line up with TRBD2. Germline assignment: CDR1 MNHEY and CDR2 SMNVEV (reference sequence). CDR3 length: 20 amino acids. V shed 5 bases and J 4 bases; nucleotides not matched to a gene: 16. CDR3 residues: CASSASTPGTSGREGETQYF. CDR3 nucleotide sequence: TGTGCCAGCAGTGCCTCAACTCCCGGGACTAGCGGGAGGGAGGGAGAGACCCAGTACTTC.

A note on this clone: The germline gene is not matched at one end of the junction; a read error may be the cause. V and J are TRBV9 and TRBJ2-2; maybe TRBD2 (6 bases). Germline assignment: CDR1 SGDLS and CDR2 YYNGEE. This CDR3 has 12 residues. DNA for the CDR3: TGTGCCAGCAGCTTGACTAGTGGGGCGCTGTTTTTT. Its protein is CASSLTSGALFF.

J is TRBJ1-1 and V is TRBV4-1; D gene uncertain. The CDR3 sequence is 14 residues long. Germline V lookup: CDR1 MGHRA, CDR2 YSYEKL. The V gene lost 4 bases and the J gene lost 0 bases, with 9 bases spanning the gap. CDR3 nucleotides: TGCGCCAGCAGCCCTAGCCAGTTGAACACTGAAGCTTTCTTT. The encoded protein is CASSPSQLNTEAFF.

This chain connects TRBV2 to TRBJ2-7; TRBD1 matches 7 bases. Germline-derived CDR1 and CDR2 are SNHLY and FYNNEI. After removal of 6 bases from V and 4 bases from J, the junction contained 9 bases not matched to a gene. CDR3 length equals 14 residues. CDR3 in amino acids: CASRPPDRVYEQYF. The DNA of the CDR3 is TGTGCCAGCAGACCCCCTGACAGGGTTTACGAGCAGTACTTC.

This clone is a singleton in its sample. V gene TRBV28 combines with J gene TRBJ2-1; weak D call: TRBD2 (6 bases). Germline loops: CDR1 MDHEN, CDR2 SYDVKM. V gave up 3 bases and J gave up 4 bases, with 13 bases separating them. The CDR3 has 15 amino acids. CDR3 nucleotide sequence: TGTGCCAGCAGTTTGACCGGGAGTCAATACAATGAGCAGTTCTTC. Amino acid sequence: CASSLTGSQYNEQFF.

This chain uses TRBV28 with TRBJ2-7; the D gene is possibly TRBD2 (6 bases). CDR1 and CDR2 from the germline V gene are MDHEN and SYDVKM. The length of the CDR3 is 15 residues. V was trimmed by 2 bases and J by 0 bases, leaving 11 bases between them. The chain's CDR3 is CASSLRTSLSYEQYF. In nucleotides, the CDR3 is TGTGCCAGCAGTTTAAGAACTAGCCTCTCCTACGAGCAGTACTTC.

The V call is TRBV9, the J call TRBJ1-2, with D perhaps TRBD1 (5 bases). V was clipped by 1 base and J by 2 bases, with 30 bases between them. The CDR3 totals 21 residues. From germline, CDR1 is SGDLS and CDR2 YYNGEE. CDR3 protein: CASSVIRLFKDPGKINYGYTF. The CDR3 nucleotides read TGTGCCAGCAGCGTAATAAGATTATTTAAGGATCCAGGGAAGATAAACTATGGCTACACCTTC.

V gene TRBV5-8 combines with J gene TRBJ1-1; maybe TRBD1 (5 bases). The CDR3 is 13 amino acids. CDR1 and CDR2 from the germline V gene are SGHTS and YDEGEE. The V end lost 8 bases, the J end lost 1 base, and 12 bases lay between the germline ends. As DNA, the CDR3 is TGTGCCAGTTCGCAGGGTCCGAACACTGAAGCTTTCTTT. Encoded protein: CASSQGPNTEAFF.

The V call is TRBV27, the J call TRBJ2-1; no clear D gene. There are 16 residues in the CDR3. Germline V CDR1 and CDR2: MNHEY, SMNVEV (reference sequence). Trimming removed 2 bases from V and 2 bases from J, with 13 bases in between. CDR3 DNA sequence: TGTGCCAGCAGTTTAATTAGTAGGGTGCCCTACAATGAGCAGTTCTTC. This sequence encodes CASSLISRVPYNEQFF.

The chain links TRBV9 to TRBJ1-2; 8 positions match TRBD1. The CDR3 sequence is 15 residues long. V shed 4 bases, J shed 6 bases, and the junction held 11 bases outside the gene matches. Per germline, CDR1 SGDLS and CDR2 YYNGEE. In nucleotides, the CDR3 is TGTGCCAGCAGCATTCACGACAGGGGAAGTAATGGCTACACCTTC. Translating gives CASSIHDRGSNGYTF. The full variable domain, rest sourced from reference TRBV9 and TRBJ1-2, is DSGVTQTPKHLITATGQRVTLRCSPRSGDLSVYWYQQSLDQGLQFLIQYYNGEERAKGNILERFSAQQFPDLHSELNLSSLELGDSALYFCASSIHDRGSNGYTFGSGTRLTVV.

The rearrangement joins TRBV28 to TRBJ2-3, with D possibly matching TRBD1 (6 bases). The V gene's germline CDR1 is MDHEN and CDR2 SYDVKM. V lost 2 bases and J lost 0, with 9 bases in between. The CDR3 sequence is 15 residues long. The CDR3 DNA is TGTGCCAGCAGTTTACTGGACAGTAGCACAGATACGCAGTATTTT. Translating it yields CASSLLDSSTDTQYF.

The chain joins TRBV19 to TRBJ1-5, with a tentative D call TRBD1 (6 bases). V was trimmed by 4 bases and J by 2 bases, leaving 15 bases between them. Germline V lookup: CDR1 LNHDA, CDR2 SQIVND (reference sequence). The CDR3 loop spans 16 amino acids. CDR3 DNA sequence: TGTGCCAGTAGTAACTCCAGGGGATTTGGCAATCAGCCCCAGCATTTT. Translation: CASSNSRGFGNQPQHF.

This clone was detected only once. A junction boundary mismatches the germline segment, possibly from a read error. This CDR3 reads CASRDGGWAF. CDR3 nucleotide sequence: TGCGCCAGCCGAGATGGGGGGTGGGCTTTC. The chain recombines TRBV10-2 with TRBJ1-2, with D maybe TRBD1 (5 bases). Germline CDR1 reads WSHSY; CDR2 reads SAAADI. The CDR3 runs 10 residues.

The J gene is TRBJ2-1, the V gene TRBV4-1; D unresolved. The length of the CDR3 is 16 residues. V gave up 0 bases and J gave up 0 bases, with 9 bases separating them. CDR1 MGHRA and CDR2 YSYEKL come from the germline V gene. The DNA for the CDR3 is TGCGCCAGCAGCCAAGAGAGCGTGAGCTCCTACAATGAGCAGTTCTTC. This sequence encodes CASSQESVSSYNEQFF.

The J gene is TRBJ2-5, the V gene TRBV5-6; a possible D gene is TRBD2 (5 bases). From germline, CDR1 is SGHDT and CDR2 YYEEEE. V shed 4 bases and J shed 1 base, with 14 bases lying between them. The CDR3 is made up of 15 amino acids. The CDR3: CASSHKLGLQETQYF. CDR3 nucleotide sequence: TGTGCCAGCAGCCACAAACTAGGCCTCCAAGAGACCCAGTACTTC.

The chain employs TRBV6-6 and TRBJ2-3; D is unresolved. The CDR3 spans 13 residues. The V and J ends lost 3 bases and 2 bases respectively, with 6 bases between them. CDR1 is MNHNY, CDR2 SVGAGI, per germline (reference sequence). CDR3 DNA: TGTGCCAGCAGTTATGTCAACACAGATACGCAGTATTTT. Translated: CASSYVNTDTQYF.

This chain uses TRBV28 with TRBJ2-5; maybe TRBD1 (5 bases). CDR3 size: 13 residues. V dropped 6 bases and J dropped 2 bases, with 10 bases sitting between them. Germline CDR1 MDHEN, CDR2 SYDVKM. The CDR3 here is CASSADSQETQYF. The CDR3 coding sequence is TGTGCCAGCAGCGCCGACAGTCAAGAGACCCAGTACTTC.

The V gene is TRBV27, the J gene TRBJ1-5; perhaps TRBD1 as D (6 bases). This CDR3 is built from 15 residues. V gave up 2 bases and J gave up 3 bases, with 11 bases separating them. Germline values: CDR1 MNHEY, CDR2 SMNVEV (reference sequence). This CDR3 reads CASSLEGGNNQPQHF. In nucleotides, the CDR3 is TGTGCCAGCAGTTTAGAAGGGGGTAACAATCAGCCCCAGCATTTT.

This clone was seen only once. This sequence joins TRBV5-4 and TRBJ2-5; D is ambiguous. Germline V gives CDR1 SGHNT, CDR2 YYREEE (reference sequence). The CDR3 totals 15 residues. V dropped 2 bases and J dropped 5 bases, with 16 bases sitting between them. The CDR3 bases are TGTGCCAGCAGCTTCGCTCGTCAGGTGGTGGAGACCCAGTACTTC. Residues: CASSFARQVVETQYF. The full variable domain, in which reference TRBV5-4 and TRBJ2-5 provide the parts outside the CDR3, is ETGVTQSPTHLIKTRGQQVTLRCSSQSGHNTVSWYQQALGQGPQFIFQYYREEENGRGNFPPRFSGLQFPNYSSELNVNALELDDSALYLCASSFARQVVETQYFGPGTRLLVL.

Turning to this clone: Other DNA sequences in this sample translate to the same CDR3. The chain combines TRBV28 with TRBJ1-3; D is possibly TRBD1 (5 bases). Trimming removed 3 bases at V and 3 bases at J, with 9 bases between. There are 14 residues in the CDR3. Per the germline V gene, CDR1 is MDHEN and CDR2 is SYDVKM. CDR3 residues: CASSFQGSGNTIYF. CDR3 coding DNA: TGTGCCAGCAGTTTTCAGGGTAGTGGAAACACCATATATTTT. Using reference TRBV28 and TRBJ1-3 for the parts outside the CDR3, the full variable domain is DVKVTQSSRYLVKRTGEKVFLECVQDMDHENMFWYRQDPGLGLRLIYFSYDVKMKEKGDIPEGYSVSREKKERFSLILESASTNQTSMYLCASSFQGSGNTIYFGEGSWLTVV.